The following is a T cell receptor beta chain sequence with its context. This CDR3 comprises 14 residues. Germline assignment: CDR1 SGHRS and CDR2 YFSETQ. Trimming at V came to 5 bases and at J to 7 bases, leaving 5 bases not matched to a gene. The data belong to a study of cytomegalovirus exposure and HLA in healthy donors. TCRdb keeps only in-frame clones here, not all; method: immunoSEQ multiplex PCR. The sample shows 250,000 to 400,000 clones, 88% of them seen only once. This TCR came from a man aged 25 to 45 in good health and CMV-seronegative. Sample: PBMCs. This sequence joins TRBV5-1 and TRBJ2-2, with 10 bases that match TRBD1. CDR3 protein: CASSRDRGNGELFF. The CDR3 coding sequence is TGCGCCAGCAGTCGGGACAGGGGTAACGGGGAGCTGTTTTTT.